This T cell receptor beta chain was identified during a study of blood T cell repertoires in COVID-19. From germline, CDR1 is SGHTA and CDR2 FQGNSA. The CDR3 loop spans 12 amino acids. Trimming left V 5 bases short and J 0 bases short, with 4 bases between. Assay: immunoSEQ multiplex PCR; the TCRdb copy retains only in-frame clones and omits some. Here the sample spans some 25,000 clones, about 85% being singletons. V is TRBV7-2 and J is TRBJ2-5, with D uncertain. Sequenced input: peripheral blood. The sequence was obtained from a man aged 45-60 years with active or convalescent COVID-19. The DNA for the CDR3 is TGTGCCAGCAGCCAGTACCAAGAGACCCAGTACTTC. Translated: CASSQYQETQYF.